At least ten counts were recorded for the clone carrying this T cell receptor (beta chain). Its cognate antigen is unknown. CDR3 length: 12 residues. The V gene lost 5 bases and the J gene lost 3 bases, with 7 bases spanning the gap. The germline gives CDR1 LGHNA, CDR2 YSLEER. These data belong to a study of beta chain features in type 1 diabetes. Study in general: Summed over all samples, the examined sorted cells came to 85 million to 130 million. Study observations and caveats: Researchers report that Type 1 diabetes patients had moderately but significantly shorter TCRB CDR3s across all four CD4+ subsets.

What was sequenced were expressed TCRB transcripts, since all of the isolated RNA had been reverse transcribed. Sequencing was performed with immunoSEQ multiplex PCR; in TCRdb, only in-frame clones are kept and a portion is missing. The sample has about 180,000 clones, around 7.9% seen once. Source material: central memory CD4+ T cells from blood. The chain joins TRBV4-3 to TRBJ1-2, with D uncertain. The origin of this receptor is a man younger than 35 with type 1 diabetes. CDR3 amino acids: CASSFRDYGYTF. The CDR3, as DNA: TGCGCCAGCAGCTTCCGGGACTATGGCTACACCTTC.